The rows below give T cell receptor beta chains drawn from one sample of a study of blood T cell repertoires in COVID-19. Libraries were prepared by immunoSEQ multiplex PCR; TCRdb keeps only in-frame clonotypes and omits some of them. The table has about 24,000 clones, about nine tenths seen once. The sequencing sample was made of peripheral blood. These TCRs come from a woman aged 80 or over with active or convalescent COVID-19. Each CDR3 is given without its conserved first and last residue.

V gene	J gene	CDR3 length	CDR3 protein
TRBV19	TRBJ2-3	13	ASSVAGAYTDTQY
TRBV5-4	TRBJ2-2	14	ASSRQGPSNTGELF
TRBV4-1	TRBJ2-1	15	ASSQDPSGSRWNEQF
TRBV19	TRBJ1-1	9	ASTEYTEAF
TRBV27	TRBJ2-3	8	ATEADTQY
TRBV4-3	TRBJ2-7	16	ASSQDTLRGGRVDEQY
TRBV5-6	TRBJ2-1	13	ASSLTSGGGDEQF
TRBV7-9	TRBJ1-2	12	ASSSGTGFIGYT
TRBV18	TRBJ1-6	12	ASSHGQNHSPLH
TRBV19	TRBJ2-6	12	ASRQRSGANVLT
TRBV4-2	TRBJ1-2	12	ASSQDGGSYGYT
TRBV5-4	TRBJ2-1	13	ASSLLLAGGREQF
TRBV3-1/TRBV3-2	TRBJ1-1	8	ASSQPPWA
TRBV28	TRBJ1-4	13	ASSLTGRVNEKLF
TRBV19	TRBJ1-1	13	ASTPLAPRDTEAF
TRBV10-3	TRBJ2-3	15	AISEEGSGRARDTQY
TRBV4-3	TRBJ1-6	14	ASSQDPRGTNSPLH
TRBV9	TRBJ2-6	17	ASSPRTSGGPSGANVLT
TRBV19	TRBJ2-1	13	ASSTFGTTYNEQF
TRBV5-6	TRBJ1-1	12	ASSLEQGDTEAF
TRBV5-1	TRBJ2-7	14	ASSLGGLAGAYEQY
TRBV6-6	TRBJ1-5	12	ASSIPGHNQPQH
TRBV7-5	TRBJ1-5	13	ARSLAIAGLEPQH
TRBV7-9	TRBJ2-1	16	ASSLVAGALYSYNEQF
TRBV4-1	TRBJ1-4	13	ASSLGGTGNEKLF
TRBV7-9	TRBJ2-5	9	ASSPAETQY
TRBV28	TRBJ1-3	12	ASRALAVPGFGY
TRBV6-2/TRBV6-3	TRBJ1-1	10	ASSKQGIEAF
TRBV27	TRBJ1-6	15	ASSRTRGSSYNSPLH
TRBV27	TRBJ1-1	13	ASSLGGGLNTETF
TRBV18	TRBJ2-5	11	ASSIHLEETQY
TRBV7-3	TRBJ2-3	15	ASSAQVTSGSTDTQY
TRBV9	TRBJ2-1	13	ASSAGGSGYNEQF
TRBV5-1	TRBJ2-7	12	ASSLVDSRDEQY
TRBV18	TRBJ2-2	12	ASSPGLLTGELF
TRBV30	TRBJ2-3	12	AWSVHWGADTQY
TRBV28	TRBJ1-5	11	ASSLFGNQPQH
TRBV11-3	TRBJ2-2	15	ASSLPASGSGTGELF
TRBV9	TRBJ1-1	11	ASSGQGNTEAF
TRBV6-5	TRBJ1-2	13	ASSYTTGDSYGYT
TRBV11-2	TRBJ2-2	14	ASSGLAGLDTGELF
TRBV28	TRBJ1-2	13	ASSLHTGGAYGYT
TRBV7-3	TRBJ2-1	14	ASSLPGGSSYNEQF
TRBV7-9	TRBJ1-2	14	ASSASYRGANYGYT
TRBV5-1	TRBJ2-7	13	ASSLVASGNHEQY
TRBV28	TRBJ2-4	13	ASSRVRQGLTIQY
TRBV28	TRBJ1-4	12	ASSSGLDNEKLF
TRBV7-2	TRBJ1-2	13	ASSHNPGTGDGYT
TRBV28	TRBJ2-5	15	ASSLFGSDPGGETQY
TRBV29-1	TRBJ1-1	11	TVRTGMNTEAF
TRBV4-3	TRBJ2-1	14	ASSPGLAGGYNEQF